These 21 T cell receptor beta chains share one sample of origin, sequenced in a study of beta chain features in type 1 diabetes. Sequencing targeted expressed TCRB transcripts, as all isolated RNA had been reverse transcribed. Using immunoSEQ multiplex PCR, the repertoire was profiled, and TCRdb retains in-frame clones only, with some absent. The sample shows fewer than 350,000 clones, about 8.5% of them seen only once. The sample comprised central memory CD4+ T cells from blood. Every receptor here comes from a woman younger than 35 in good health.

This clone was observed a few times. This chain joins TRBV4-2 and TRBJ2-3; 9 bases map to TRBD1. The length of the CDR3 is 15 residues. V shed 6 bases, J shed 0 bases, and the junction held 4 bases outside the gene matches. CDR1 is LGHNA and CDR2 is YNFKEQ in the germline V gene. The CDR3 loop is CASRKQGASTDTQYF. CDR3 coding DNA: TGTGCCAGCAGGAAACAGGGGGCCAGCACAGATACGCAGTATTTT.

The gene calls are TRBV19 and TRBJ2-1; 8 bases are shared with TRBD2. The CDR3 sequence is 14 residues long. Trimming cost V 5 bases and J 6 bases; bases outside gene matches: 6. Germline V gene lookup returns CDR1 LNHDA and CDR2 SQIVND (reference sequence). Here the CDR3 reads CASSSQRGINEQFF. For the CDR3, the DNA is TGTGCCAGTAGTTCCCAGCGGGGGATCAATGAGCAGTTCTTC.

This clone was detected only a few times. The chain employs TRBV19 and TRBJ1-2, with a tentative D call TRBD1 (6 bases). CDR1 is LNHDA, CDR2 SQIVND, per germline (reference sequence). The CDR3 length is 14 residues. Trimming stripped 1 base from V and 8 bases from J, with 14 bases between. The CDR3 nucleotides are TGTGCCAGTAGTATAGGGGTACAGGGTTACGGCTACACCTTC. Its protein is CASSIGVQGYGYTF.

The chain joins TRBV2 to TRBJ2-3; 8 bases are shared with TRBD2. J gave up 4 bases and V 7 bases, and 10 bases lay outside the gene matches. This CDR3 is 15 amino acids long. The germline V gene has CDR1 SNHLY and CDR2 FYNNEI. The CDR3 reads CASNPGTSIADTQYF. CDR3 in DNA: TGTGCCAGCAACCCCGGGACTAGTATCGCAGATACGCAGTATTTT.

This clone was observed a handful of times. J is TRBJ1-2 and V is TRBV6-6; no reliable D call. The CDR3 contains 13 residues. Germline CDR1 and CDR2: MNHNY and SVGAGI (reference sequence). V shed 0 bases and J shed 7 bases, with 9 bases lying between them. The CDR3 is CASSYSGFGGYTF. The CDR3, as DNA: TGTGCCAGCAGTTACTCGGGTTTTGGTGGCTACACCTTC.

This rearrangement joins TRBV4-1 to TRBJ1-5; TRBD1 matches 10 bases. The germline gives CDR1 MGHRA, CDR2 YSYEKL. With V trimmed by 3 bases and J by 1 base, 3 bases remained unmatched. The CDR3 extends over 16 amino acids. CDR3 protein: CASSHVDRGSNQPQHF. The CDR3 region has the DNA TGCGCCAGCAGCCACGTGGACAGGGGGAGCAATCAGCCCCAGCATTTT.

This rearrangement joins TRBV11-3 to TRBJ2-2; D unresolved. Germline CDR1 and CDR2: SGHNT and YENEEA. V lost 4 bases and J 1 base, leaving 7 bases between the germline ends. The CDR3 totals 14 residues. The CDR3 here is CASSSDWNTGELFF. The CDR3 bases are TGTGCCAGCAGCTCCGACTGGAACACCGGGGAGCTGTTTTTT.

The CDR3 sequence: CASRRGSGDTQYF. In DNA form, the CDR3 reads TGTGCCAGCAGAAGGGGGTCGGGAGATACGCAGTATTTT. The chain recombines TRBV27 with TRBJ2-3; possible D gene TRBD1, 6 bases. V lost 6 bases and J lost 5, with 12 bases in between. The CDR3 has 13 residues. Germline V gene lookup returns CDR1 MNHEY and CDR2 SMNVEV (reference sequence).

This clone was picked up a small number of times. The rearrangement uses TRBV4-2 and TRBJ2-5; D call uncertain. This CDR3 is built from 13 residues. The V end was cut by 1 base, the J end by 4 bases, with 7 bases between. The V gene's germline CDR1 is LGHNA and CDR2 YNFKEQ. CDR3 nucleotides: TGTGCCAGCAGCCAAGTCGTAGGAGAGACCCAGTACTTC. This encodes CASSQVVGETQYF.

Comments on this clone: The same CDR3 is also encoded by other DNA sequences in this sample. This rearrangement joins TRBV4-2 to TRBJ1-2; D not resolved. Germline CDR1 LGHNA, CDR2 YNFKEQ. V was trimmed by 3 bases and J by 9 bases, leaving 14 bases between them. This CDR3 is 13 amino acids long. CDR3 coding DNA: TGTGCCAGCAGCCAGGATCTGGGAGCGCGCTACACCTTC. Translation gives CASSQDLGARYTF.

V usage is TRBV2 and J usage is TRBJ1-4; TRBD1 might be the D (5 bases). The V gene lost 6 bases and the J gene lost 5 bases, with 10 bases spanning the gap. The germline V gene encodes CDR1 SNHLY and CDR2 FYNNEI. The CDR3 has 13 residues. The CDR3 sequence: CASRRDPNEKLFF. CDR3 bases: TGTGCCAGCAGACGGGACCCCAATGAAAAACTGTTTTTT.

The chain couples TRBV28 to TRBJ2-2; D gene ambiguous. CDR1 is MDHEN and CDR2 is SYDVKM in the germline V gene. The CDR3 is 11 amino acids. V lost 10 bases to trimming and J lost 4 bases, with 7 bases between them. CDR3 sequence reads: CATFTTGELFF. The CDR3 DNA sequence: TGTGCCACCTTTACCACCGGGGAGCTGTTTTTT.

The chain links TRBV15 to TRBJ1-6; tentatively, D is TRBD1 (6 bases). V was cut by 4 bases and J by 0 bases, with 16 bases left in between. The CDR3 is 18 residues long. CDR1 is LNHNV, CDR2 YYDKDF, per germline (reference sequence). CDR3 region: CATSNPGAESSYNSPLHF. For the CDR3, the DNA is TGTGCCACCAGCAACCCAGGGGCGGAAAGCTCCTATAATTCACCCCTCCACTTT.

V and J are TRBV5-6 and TRBJ1-5; unclear D gene. CDR1 is SGHDT and CDR2 is YYEEEE in the germline V gene. The CDR3 totals 13 residues. Trimming removed 1 base at V and 6 bases at J, with 8 bases between. The CDR3 is CASSLRMGQPQHF. CDR3 nucleotides: TGTGCCAGCAGCTTGCGGATGGGTCAGCCCCAGCATTTT.

At least ten counts were recorded for this clone. The rearrangement joins TRBV28 to TRBJ2-7; D is undetermined. Trimming took off 5 bases at V and 0 bases at J, with 8 bases between the two ends. The CDR3 loop spans 13 amino acids. CDR1 MDHEN and CDR2 SYDVKM come from the germline V gene. As DNA, the CDR3 is TGTGCCAGCAGTATGGGTTCCTCCTACGAGCAGTACGTC. Residues: CASSMGSSYEQYV.

Many counts were recorded for this clone. J is TRBJ2-6 and V is TRBV19, with 7 nucleotides matching TRBD1. Germline V gives CDR1 LNHDA, CDR2 SQIVND (reference sequence). V dropped 6 bases and J dropped 0; count of bases not matched to a gene: 8. This CDR3 spans 17 amino acids. In nucleotides, the CDR3 is TGTGCCAGTAGATACCGGGACAGCAACTCTGGGGCCAACGTCCTGACTTTC. Translation: CASRYRDSNSGANVLTF.

This clone came up a few times. The chain has TRBV7-3 and TRBJ2-5, with 10 bases aligning to TRBD1. This CDR3 contains 13 residues. V gave up 5 bases and J gave up 5 bases; unmatched junction bases: 2. Germline CDR1 is SGHTA and CDR2 is FQGTGA. CDR3: CASSMGQGETQYF. The CDR3 coding sequence is TGTGCCAGCAGCATGGGACAGGGGGAGACCCAGTACTTC.

This clone came up a few times. The rearrangement joins TRBV5-1 to TRBJ2-3, with D possibly matching TRBD2 (5 bases). This CDR3 comprises 15 residues. V was pared by 6 bases and J by 1 base, with 15 bases between. Germline V lookup: CDR1 SGHRS, CDR2 YFSETQ. The CDR3 region is CASTILGGGTDTQYF. The DNA of the CDR3 is TGCGCCAGCACCATACTAGGAGGTGGCACAGATACGCAGTATTTT.

This rearrangement joins TRBV2 to TRBJ1-6, with D possibly matching TRBD1 (5 bases). The CDR3 sequence is 16 residues long. The V gene's germline CDR1 is SNHLY and CDR2 FYNNEI. Trimming pared 6 bases from V and 0 bases from J, leaving 12 bases between. The CDR3 DNA reads TGTGCCAGCAGAGGGCAGGGAACCTCCTATAATTCACCCCTCCACTTT. Its translation is CASRGQGTSYNSPLHF.

A few counts support this clone. Other DNA sequences in this specimen translate into the identical CDR3. This chain connects TRBV25-1 to TRBJ1-2; TRBD1 matches at 12 bases. In germline, CDR1 is MGHDK, CDR2 SYGVNS. V was pared by 8 bases and J by 8 bases, with 3 bases of the junction left unmatched. CDR3 length: 12 amino acids. CDR3 region: CASRDRGQGYTF. CDR3 DNA: TGTGCCAGCCGGGACAGGGGGCAAGGCTACACCTTC.

This clone was seen only a few times. The V and J genes are TRBV6-5 and TRBJ2-7; D is possibly TRBD2 (5 bases). The V gene's germline CDR1 is MNHEY and CDR2 SVGAGI. V was clipped by 5 bases and J by 7 bases, with 18 bases between them. CDR3 size: 14 residues. CDR3 in amino acids: CASSPIGPTGEQYF. As DNA, the CDR3 is TGTGCCAGCAGTCCGATAGGACCTACGGGGGAGCAGTACTTC.